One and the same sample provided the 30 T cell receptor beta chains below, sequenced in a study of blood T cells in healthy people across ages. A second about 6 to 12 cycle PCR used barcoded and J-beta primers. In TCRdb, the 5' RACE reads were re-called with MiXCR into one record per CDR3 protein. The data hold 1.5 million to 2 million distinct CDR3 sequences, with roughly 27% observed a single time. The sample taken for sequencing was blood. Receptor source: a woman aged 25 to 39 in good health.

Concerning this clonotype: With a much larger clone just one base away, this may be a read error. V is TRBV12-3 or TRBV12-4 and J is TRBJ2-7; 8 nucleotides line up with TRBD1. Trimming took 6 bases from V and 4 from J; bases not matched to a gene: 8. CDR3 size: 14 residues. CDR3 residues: CASRPTGGPYEQYF. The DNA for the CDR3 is TGTGCCAGCAGGCCTACAGGGGGTCCGTACGAGCAGTACTTC.

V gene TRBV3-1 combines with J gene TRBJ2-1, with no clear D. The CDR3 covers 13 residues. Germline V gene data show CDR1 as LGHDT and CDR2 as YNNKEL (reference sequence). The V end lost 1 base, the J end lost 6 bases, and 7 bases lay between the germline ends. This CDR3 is CASSQVLPNEQFF. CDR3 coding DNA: TGTGCCAGCAGCCAAGTGCTACCCAATGAGCAGTTCTTC.

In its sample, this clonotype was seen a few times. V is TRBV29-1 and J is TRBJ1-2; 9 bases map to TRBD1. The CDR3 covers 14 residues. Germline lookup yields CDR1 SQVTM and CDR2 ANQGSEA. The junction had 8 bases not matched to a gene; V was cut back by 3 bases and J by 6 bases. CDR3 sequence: CSVETQGAKDGYTF. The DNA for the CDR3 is TGCAGCGTTGAGACACAGGGGGCGAAGGATGGCTACACCTTC.

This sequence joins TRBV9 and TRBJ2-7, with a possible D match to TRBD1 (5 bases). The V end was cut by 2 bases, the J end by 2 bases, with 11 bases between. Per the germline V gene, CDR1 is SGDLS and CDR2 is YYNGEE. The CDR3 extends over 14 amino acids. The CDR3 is CASSVTVTPYEQYF. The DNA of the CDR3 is TGTGCCAGCAGCGTGACAGTAACCCCCTACGAGCAGTACTTC. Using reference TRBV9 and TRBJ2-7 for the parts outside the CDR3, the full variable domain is DSGVTQTPKHLITATGQRVTLRCSPRSGDLSVYWYQQSLDQGLQFLIQYYNGEERAKGNILERFSAQQFPDLHSELNLSSLELGDSALYFCASSVTVTPYEQYFGPGTRLTVT.

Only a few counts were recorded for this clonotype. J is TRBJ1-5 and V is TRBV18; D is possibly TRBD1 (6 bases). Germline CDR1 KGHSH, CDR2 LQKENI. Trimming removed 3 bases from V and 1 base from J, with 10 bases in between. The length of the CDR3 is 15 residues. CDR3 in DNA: TGTGCCAGCTCACCGGTCCAGGGGAGCAATCAGCCCCAGCATTTT. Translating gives CASSPVQGSNQPQHF.

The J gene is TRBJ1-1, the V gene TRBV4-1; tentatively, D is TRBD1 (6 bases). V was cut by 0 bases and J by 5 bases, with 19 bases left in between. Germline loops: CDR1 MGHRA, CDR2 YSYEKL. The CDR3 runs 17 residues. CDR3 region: CASSQDSTARRGTEAFF. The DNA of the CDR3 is TGCGCCAGCAGCCAAGATTCAACAGCCCGGAGGGGGACTGAAGCTTTCTTT.

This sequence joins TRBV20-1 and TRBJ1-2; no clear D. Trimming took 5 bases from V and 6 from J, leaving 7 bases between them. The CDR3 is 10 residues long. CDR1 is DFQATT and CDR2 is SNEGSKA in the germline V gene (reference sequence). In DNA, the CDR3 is TGCAGTGCTCTTTGGAATGGCTACACCTTC. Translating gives CSALWNGYTF.

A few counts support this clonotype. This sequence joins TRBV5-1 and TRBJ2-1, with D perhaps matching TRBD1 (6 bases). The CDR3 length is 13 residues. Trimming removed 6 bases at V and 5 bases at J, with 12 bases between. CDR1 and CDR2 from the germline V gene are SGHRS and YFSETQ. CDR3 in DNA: TGCGCCAGCACTGGGGGCCAGCACAATGAGCAGTTCTTC. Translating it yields CASTGGQHNEQFF.

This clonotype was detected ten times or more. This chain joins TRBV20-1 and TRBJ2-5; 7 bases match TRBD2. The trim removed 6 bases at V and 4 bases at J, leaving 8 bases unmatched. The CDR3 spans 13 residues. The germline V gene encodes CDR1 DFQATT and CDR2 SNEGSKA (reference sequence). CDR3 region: CSARWTRGETQYF. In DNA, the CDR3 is TGCAGTGCCCGATGGACTAGAGGAGAGACCCAGTACTTC.

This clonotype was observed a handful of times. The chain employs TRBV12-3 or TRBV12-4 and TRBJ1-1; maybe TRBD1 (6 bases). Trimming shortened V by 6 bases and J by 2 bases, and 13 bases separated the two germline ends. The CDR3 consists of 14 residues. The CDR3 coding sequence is TGTGCCAGCAGCCCGGACAGCCTCAACACTGAAGCTTTCTTT. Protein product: CASSPDSLNTEAFF.

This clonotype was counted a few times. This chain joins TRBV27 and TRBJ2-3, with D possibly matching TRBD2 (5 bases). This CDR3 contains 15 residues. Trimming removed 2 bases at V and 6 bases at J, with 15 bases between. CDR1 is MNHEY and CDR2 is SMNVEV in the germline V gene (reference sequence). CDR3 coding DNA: TGTGCCAGCAGTTTACGAGACATCCCGGGGGATACGCAGTATTTT. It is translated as CASSLRDIPGDTQYF.

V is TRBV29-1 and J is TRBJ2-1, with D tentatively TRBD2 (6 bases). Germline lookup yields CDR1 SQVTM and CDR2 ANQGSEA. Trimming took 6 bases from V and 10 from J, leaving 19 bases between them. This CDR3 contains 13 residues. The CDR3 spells CSVPGSRDYEQFF. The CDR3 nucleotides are TGCAGCGTACCCGGGTCGCGGGATTACGAGCAGTTCTTC.

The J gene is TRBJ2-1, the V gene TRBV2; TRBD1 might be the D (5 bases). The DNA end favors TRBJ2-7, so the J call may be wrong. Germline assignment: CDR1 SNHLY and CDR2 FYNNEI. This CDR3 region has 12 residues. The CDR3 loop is CASSVAGREQYF. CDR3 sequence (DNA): TGTGCCAGCAGTGTTGCAGGGCGCGAGCAGTACTTC.

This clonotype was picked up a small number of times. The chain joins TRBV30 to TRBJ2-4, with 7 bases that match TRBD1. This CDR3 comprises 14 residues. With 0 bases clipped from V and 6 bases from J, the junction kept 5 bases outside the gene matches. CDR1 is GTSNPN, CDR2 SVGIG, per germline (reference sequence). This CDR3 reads CAWSVSGQLNIQYF. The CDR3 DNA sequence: TGTGCCTGGAGTGTTTCGGGACAGCTAAACATTCAGTACTTC.

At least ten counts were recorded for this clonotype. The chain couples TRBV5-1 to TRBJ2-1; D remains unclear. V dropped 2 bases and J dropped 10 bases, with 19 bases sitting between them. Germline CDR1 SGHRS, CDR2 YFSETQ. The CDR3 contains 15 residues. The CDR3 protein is CASSFSYRDRNEQFF. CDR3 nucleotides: TGCGCCAGCAGCTTTAGTTATCGAGACCGAAACGAGCAGTTCTTC.

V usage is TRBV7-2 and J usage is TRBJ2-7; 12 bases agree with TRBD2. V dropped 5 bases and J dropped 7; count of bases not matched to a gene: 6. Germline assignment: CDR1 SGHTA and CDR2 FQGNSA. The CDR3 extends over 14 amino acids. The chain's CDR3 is CASSTLAGGSEQYF. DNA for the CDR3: TGTGCCAGCAGCACACTAGCGGGAGGTTCTGAGCAGTACTTC. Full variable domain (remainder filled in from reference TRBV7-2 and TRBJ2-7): GAGVSQSPSNKVTEKGKDVELRCDPISGHTALYWYRQSLGQGLEFLIYFQGNSAPDKSGLPSDRFSAERTGGSVSTLTIQRTQQEDSAVYLCASSTLAGGSEQYFGPGTRLTVT.

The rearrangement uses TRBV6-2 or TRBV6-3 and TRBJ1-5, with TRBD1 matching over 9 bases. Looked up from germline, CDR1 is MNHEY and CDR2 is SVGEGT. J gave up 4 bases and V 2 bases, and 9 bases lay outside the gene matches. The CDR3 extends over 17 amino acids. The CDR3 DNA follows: TGTGCCAGCAGTTACGCCCAAGGGACAGGGAGGAATCAGCCCCAGCATTTT. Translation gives CASSYAQGTGRNQPQHF.

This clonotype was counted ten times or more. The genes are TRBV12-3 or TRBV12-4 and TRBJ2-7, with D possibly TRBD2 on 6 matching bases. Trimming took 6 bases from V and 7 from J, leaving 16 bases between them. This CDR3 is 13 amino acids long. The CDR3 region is CASRRDPGREQYF. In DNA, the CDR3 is TGTGCCAGCAGGCGGGACCCTGGGAGGGAGCAGTACTTC.

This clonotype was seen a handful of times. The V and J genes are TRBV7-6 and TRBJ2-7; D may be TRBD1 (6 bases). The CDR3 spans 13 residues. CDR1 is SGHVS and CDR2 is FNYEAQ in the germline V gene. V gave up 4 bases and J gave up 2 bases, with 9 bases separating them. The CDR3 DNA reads TGTGCCAGCAGCTCAGGGGACCCCTACGAGCAGTACTTC. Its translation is CASSSGDPYEQYF.

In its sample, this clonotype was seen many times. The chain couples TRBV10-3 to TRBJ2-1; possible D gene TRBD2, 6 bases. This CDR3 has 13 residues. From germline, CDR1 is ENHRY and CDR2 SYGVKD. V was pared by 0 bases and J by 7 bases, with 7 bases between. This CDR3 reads CAISESEGNEQFF. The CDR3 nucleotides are TGTGCCATCAGTGAGTCGGAGGGTAATGAGCAGTTCTTC.

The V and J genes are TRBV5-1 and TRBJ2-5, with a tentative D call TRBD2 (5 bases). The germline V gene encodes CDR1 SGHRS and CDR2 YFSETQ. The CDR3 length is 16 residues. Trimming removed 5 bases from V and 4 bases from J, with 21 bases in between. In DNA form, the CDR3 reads TGCGCCAGCAGTCGTAGCGACACGAACGTCGGAGAGACCCAGTACTTC. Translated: CASSRSDTNVGETQYF.

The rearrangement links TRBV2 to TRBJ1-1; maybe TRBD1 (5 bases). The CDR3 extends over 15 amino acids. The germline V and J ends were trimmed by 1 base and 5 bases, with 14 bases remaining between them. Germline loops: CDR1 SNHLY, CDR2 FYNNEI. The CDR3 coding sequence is TGTGCCAGCAGTGAAGGATGGGGGATTAATACTGAAGCTTTCTTT. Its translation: CASSEGWGINTEAFF.

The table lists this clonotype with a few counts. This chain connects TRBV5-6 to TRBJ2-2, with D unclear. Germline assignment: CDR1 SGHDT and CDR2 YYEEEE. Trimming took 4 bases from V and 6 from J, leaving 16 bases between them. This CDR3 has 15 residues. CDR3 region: CASSRASDGAGELFF. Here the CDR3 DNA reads TGTGCCAGCAGCCGGGCGAGTGATGGAGCCGGGGAGCTGTTTTTT.

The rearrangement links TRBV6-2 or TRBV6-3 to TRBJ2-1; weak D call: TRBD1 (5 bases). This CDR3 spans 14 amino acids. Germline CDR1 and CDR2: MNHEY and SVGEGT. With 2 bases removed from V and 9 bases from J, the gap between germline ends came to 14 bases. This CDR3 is CASSYGASSFEQFF. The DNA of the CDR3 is TGTGCCAGCAGTTACGGGGCTTCTAGTTTTGAGCAGTTCTTC.

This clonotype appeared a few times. The CDR3 loop reads CASSQVVPQGPRGPDEQYF. Written as DNA, the CDR3 is TGCGCCAGCAGCCAAGTCGTCCCCCAGGGACCACGGGGACCAGACGAGCAGTACTTC. This rearrangement joins TRBV4-3 to TRBJ2-7; the D call may be TRBD1 or TRBD2 (5 bases each). CDR1 is LGHNA, CDR2 YSLEER, per germline. V was clipped by 1 base and J by 5 bases, with 27 bases between them. CDR3 size: 19 residues.

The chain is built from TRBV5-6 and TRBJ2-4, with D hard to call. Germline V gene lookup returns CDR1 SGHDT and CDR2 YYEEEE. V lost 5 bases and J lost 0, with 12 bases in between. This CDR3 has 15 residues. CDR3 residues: CASRLDLGAKNIQYF. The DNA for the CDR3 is TGTGCCAGCAGATTAGACCTAGGAGCCAAAAACATTCAGTACTTC.

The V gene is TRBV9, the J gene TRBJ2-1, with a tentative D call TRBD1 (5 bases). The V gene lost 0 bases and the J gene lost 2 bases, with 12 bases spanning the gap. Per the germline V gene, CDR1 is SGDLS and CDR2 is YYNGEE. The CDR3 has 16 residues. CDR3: CASSVGLDTPYNEQFF. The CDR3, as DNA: TGTGCCAGCAGCGTAGGACTGGACACACCCTACAATGAGCAGTTCTTC.

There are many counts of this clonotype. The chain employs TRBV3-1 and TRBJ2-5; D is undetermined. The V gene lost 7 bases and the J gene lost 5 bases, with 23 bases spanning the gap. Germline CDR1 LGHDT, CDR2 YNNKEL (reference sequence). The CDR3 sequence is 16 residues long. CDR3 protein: CASTPMVTPGLETQYF. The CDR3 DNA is TGTGCCAGCACCCCAATGGTCACGCCTGGATTGGAGACCCAGTACTTC.

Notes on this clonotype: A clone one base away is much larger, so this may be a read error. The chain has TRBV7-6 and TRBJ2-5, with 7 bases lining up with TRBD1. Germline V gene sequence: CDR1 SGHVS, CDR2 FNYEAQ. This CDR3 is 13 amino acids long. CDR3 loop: CASKLTGVEIQYF. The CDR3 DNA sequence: TGTGCCAGCAAGCTCACAGGGGTGGAGATCCAGTACTTC.

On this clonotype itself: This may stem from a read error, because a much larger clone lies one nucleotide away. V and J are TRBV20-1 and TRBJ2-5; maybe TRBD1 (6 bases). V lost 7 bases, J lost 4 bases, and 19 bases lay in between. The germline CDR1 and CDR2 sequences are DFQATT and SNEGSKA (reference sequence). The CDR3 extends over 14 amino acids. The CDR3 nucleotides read TGCAGTGGCAGACAGTCTAGCAGGGGAGAGACCCAGTACTTC. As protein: CSGRQSSRGETQYF.